Listed below are T cell receptor beta chains from one sample, sequenced in a study of CD8 T cells in Susac syndrome. TCRdb reprocessed the immunoSEQ multiplex PCR reads via MiXCR and lists one record per CDR3 protein. The profile shows 150,000 to 200,000 distinct CDR3 sequences, about 91% of them singletons. Sample: CD4+ T cells from PBMCs. Every receptor here comes from a human donor with Susac syndrome. CDR3s include the opening cysteine and the closing phenylalanine or tryptophan. The D gene is left open where the match is weak. Size is omitted from some rows. Given values are once, few, many or a class for expanded clones.

CDR3nt | CDR3aa | v_gene | abundance | d_gene | j_gene
TGTGCCAGCAGTTTACCCGGGGGGCCGGAGGGCTACACCTTC | CASSLPGGPEGYTF | TRBV28 | once | NA | TRBJ1-2
TGTGCCAGCAGTTTTATGTCCGGGACTAGCGGGGGCCTCACCCGGGGGACCCAGTACTTC | CASSFMSGTSGGLTRGTQYF | TRBV27 | NA | TRBD2 | TRBJ2-5
TGTGCCAGCAGCCAAAGCTCCGAGCAGTACTTC | CASSQSSEQYF | TRBV14 | NA | NA | TRBJ2-7
TGCGCCAGCAGCCAAGATGACAGCCGAAACACAGATACGCAGTATTTT | CASSQDDSRNTDTQYF | TRBV4-1 | NA | NA | TRBJ2-3
TGTGCCAGCGGACCCCGCGGGGCCGGGACAGATACGCAGTATTTT | CASGPRGAGTDTQYF | TRBV28 | NA | NA | TRBJ2-3
TGTGCCAGCAGTTACCCCAGCGGGGGGGCCGCCCGGGAGACCCAGTACTTC | CASSYPSGGAARETQYF | TRBV6-5 | NA | TRBD2 | TRBJ2-5
TGCGCCAGCCAGGAGGCAGGGACAGAAAAACTGTTTTTT | CASQEAGTEKLFF | TRBV5-1 | NA | NA | TRBJ1-4
TGCAGTGCTAGAAAAAGCGGACTAGCGGGGATCGGCGAGCAGTACTTC | CSARKSGLAGIGEQYF | TRBV20-1 | NA | TRBD2 | TRBJ2-7
TGTGCCAGCAGCCCCATGCTAAGTTCCTACGAGCAGTACTTC | CASSPMLSSYEQYF | TRBV3-1 | NA | NA | TRBJ2-7
TGTGCTAGTGGTTTGGACAGAGGCCAGCCCCAGCATTTT | CASGLDRGQPQHF | TRBV12-5 | NA | NA | TRBJ1-5
TGTGCCACCAGTGATTGGGGCGTTGGAGCGGGAGCTTCCTACAATGAGCAGTTCTTC | CATSDWGVGAGASYNEQFF | TRBV24-1 | NA | TRBD2 | TRBJ2-1
TGTGCCAGCTCACTTGGCTCTACGGGACAGGGAGAGGGCTACACCTTC | CASSLGSTGQGEGYTF | TRBV18 | NA | TRBD1 | TRBJ1-2
TGTGCCAGCAGCTTCGGACTAGCTCAAGATACGCAGTATTTT | CASSFGLAQDTQYF | TRBV5-6 | once | TRBD2 | TRBJ2-3
TGTGCCAGCAGTCCATGGGACAGGGCGAGGGAGCAGTACTTC | CASSPWDRAREQYF | TRBV12-3/TRBV12-4 | NA | TRBD1 | TRBJ2-7
TGTGCCTGGAGTCCACGGACAGGATACACAGATACGCAGTATTTT | CAWSPRTGYTDTQYF | TRBV30 | NA | TRBD1 | TRBJ2-3
TGTGCCAGCAGTCCCTACAGGGGATTCTACGAGCAGTACTTC | CASSPYRGFYEQYF | TRBV27 | NA | TRBD1 | TRBJ2-7
TGTGCCAGCAGCTCAGGGACTAGCGGGGGAGAAGAGACCCAGTACTTC | CASSSGTSGGEETQYF | TRBV5-4 | NA | TRBD2 | TRBJ2-5
TGTGCCAGCAGTCTAAAGGGCGGGGGCACAGATACGCAGTATTTT | CASSLKGGGTDTQYF | TRBV27 | NA | NA | TRBJ2-3
TGTGCCAGTAGTATCCCAACAGGTTCGGTTCAGCCCCAGCATTTT | CASSIPTGSVQPQHF | TRBV19 | NA | NA | TRBJ1-5
TGCAGTGCTAGAGTTCTCACAGTTCGGGAGACCCAGTACTTC | CSARVLTVRETQYF | TRBV20-1 | NA | NA | TRBJ2-5
TGCAGTGCTAGAACGGACAGGGGGCTTGGAAAACTGTTTTTT | CSARTDRGLGKLFF | TRBV20-1 | NA | TRBD1 | TRBJ1-4
TGTGCCAGCAGCGTACAGGCCAGCGGGGGGATGTCAGATACGCAGTATTTT | CASSVQASGGMSDTQYF | TRBV9 | NA | TRBD2 | TRBJ2-3
TGTGCCTGTCAGGAGAGCTCCTACAATGAGCAGTTCTTC | CACQESSYNEQFF | TRBV6-5 | NA | NA | TRBJ2-1
TGTGCCACCAGTTCTGGTGAACTCAACAATGAGCAGTTCTTC | CATSSGELNNEQFF | TRBV24-1 | NA | NA | TRBJ2-1
TGCGCCAGCAGCTTGGCGCGCAGTCCTCCCCGGGGCTACACCTTC | CASSLARSPPRGYTF | TRBV5-1 | NA | NA | TRBJ1-2
TGTGCCAGCAGGGCAGGGAGGACTGAAGCTTTCTTT | CASRAGRTEAFF | TRBV2 | NA | NA | TRBJ1-1
TGTGCCAGCAGTTCTGGACTAGCGGGGTCGGGGGAGACCCAGTACTTC | CASSSGLAGSGETQYF | TRBV12-3/TRBV12-4 | NA | TRBD2 | TRBJ2-5
TGCAGTGCTAGAGATGAGACGGTGATCACAGATACGCAGTATTTT | CSARDETVITDTQYF | TRBV20-1 | NA | NA | TRBJ2-3
TGTGCCAGCAGTTTAAGTCCGGGACAGGTAAACACTGAAGCTTTCTTT | CASSLSPGQVNTEAFF | TRBV27 | NA | TRBD1 | TRBJ1-1
TGTGCCAGCAGTCCCCCCGGCGGGAGGGCCCCAGATACGCAGTATTTT | CASSPPGGRAPDTQYF | TRBV28 | NA | TRBD2 | TRBJ2-3
TGCAGTGCCGGGACAGCGGACCGCCAAGAGACCCAGTACTTC | CSAGTADRQETQYF | TRBV20-1 | NA | TRBD1 | TRBJ2-5
TGCAGTGCTAGAGATTTGGGGACACCTTATCAGCCCCAGCATTTT | CSARDLGTPYQPQHF | TRBV20-1 | NA | NA | TRBJ1-5
TGTGCCAGCAGCCCTACCGAGGGCAGGGCGGATGGCTACACCTTC | CASSPTEGRADGYTF | TRBV9 | NA | NA | TRBJ1-2
TGCGCCAGCACCCTATCACAGGGGGCTAACACTGAAGCTTTCTTT | CASTLSQGANTEAFF | TRBV4-1 | NA | TRBD1 | TRBJ1-1
TGTGCCTGGAACCGCGACGAGGGCACTGAAGCTTTCTTT | CAWNRDEGTEAFF | TRBV30 | NA | NA | TRBJ1-1
TGTGCCAGCAGTGCCGCTTTCGAGAGCCCCCAGCATTTT | CASSAAFESPQHF | TRBV6-5 | NA | NA | TRBJ1-5
TGTGCCAGCAGCCAAGAGGGTACCCTCGGGACCCAGTACTTC | CASSQEGTLGTQYF | TRBV3-1 | NA | NA | TRBJ2-5
TGTGCCAGCAGCTTATTCACAGGTTTTGAAGCTTTCTTT | CASSLFTGFEAFF | TRBV5-4 | NA | NA | TRBJ1-1
TGTGCCATCATTCCGGACAGGAACACTGAAGCTTTCTTT | CAIIPDRNTEAFF | TRBV10-3 | NA | NA | TRBJ1-1
TGTGCCAGCAGCCAAGCCGGGAGGTCCGATGAAAAACTGTTTTTT | CASSQAGRSDEKLFF | TRBV3-1 | NA | NA | TRBJ1-4
TGCAGTGCTAGAGGTCCTAGAAACACAGATACGCAGTATTTT | CSARGPRNTDTQYF | TRBV20-1 | NA | NA | TRBJ2-3
TGTGCCAGCAGCCCAAGAGGACTAGCGGGGATCCAAGAGACCCAGTACTTC | CASSPRGLAGIQETQYF | TRBV7-8 | NA | TRBD2 | TRBJ2-5
TGTGCCAGCAGTCGACCGGGACTAGCGGGAAAGAGGCAGTATTTT | CASSRPGLAGKRQYF | TRBV3-1 | NA | TRBD2 | TRBJ2-3
TGTGCCAGCAGTTACTCGGACAGGGCCAATCAGCCCCAGCATTTT | CASSYSDRANQPQHF | TRBV6-5 | NA | TRBD1 | TRBJ1-5
TGCGCCAGCAGCTTGAGCGCAGGGGGCCCCAACGAGCAGTACTTC | CASSLSAGGPNEQYF | TRBV5-1 | NA | TRBD1 | TRBJ2-7